This T cell receptor beta chain came from a study of blood T cell repertoires in COVID-19. Methods used by the authors: Estimated nucleated cell counts came from reference gene primer amplification. Sequencing was performed with immunoSEQ multiplex PCR; in TCRdb, only in-frame clones are kept and a portion is missing. D and trimming were read from the DNA, whereas the V and J calls and clone size are those reported in that table. The repertoire holds 55,000 or so clones, with more than 70% as singletons. The V gene lost 1 base and the J gene lost 4 bases, with 4 bases spanning the gap. This CDR3 contains 13 residues. Germline V gene sequence: CDR1 LGHDT, CDR2 YNNKEL (reference sequence).

The TCR comes from a man between 60 and 75 years old with active COVID-19. The chain recombines TRBV3-1 (or the pseudogene TRBV3-2) with TRBJ1-4, with D hard to call. The sequencing sample was made of peripheral blood. CDR3 DNA: TGTGCCAGCAGCCAAGTCGGTAATGAAAAACTGTTTTTT. Translation: CASSQVGNEKLFF.